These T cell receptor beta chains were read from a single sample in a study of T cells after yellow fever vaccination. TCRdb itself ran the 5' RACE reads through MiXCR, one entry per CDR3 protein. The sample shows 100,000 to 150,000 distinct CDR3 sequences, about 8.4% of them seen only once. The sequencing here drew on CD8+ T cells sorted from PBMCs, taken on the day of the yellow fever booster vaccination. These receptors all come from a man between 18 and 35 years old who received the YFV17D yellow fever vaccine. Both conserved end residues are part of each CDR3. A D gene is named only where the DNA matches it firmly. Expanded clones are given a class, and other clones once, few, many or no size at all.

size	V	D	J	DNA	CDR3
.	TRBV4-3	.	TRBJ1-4	TGCGCCAGCAGCCACCGAGGGGGGGGTAATGAAAAACTGTTTTTT	CASSHRGGGNEKLFF
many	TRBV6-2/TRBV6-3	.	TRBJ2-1	TGTGCCAGCAGTTACGCTAGACATGAGCAGTTCTTC	CASSYARHEQFF
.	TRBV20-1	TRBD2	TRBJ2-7	TGCAGTGCTAGAGAGGCGGGGGGGCTCGAGCAGTACTTC	CSAREAGGLEQYF
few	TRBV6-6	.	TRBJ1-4	TGTGCCATATCGGACCTATTTAATGAAAAACTGTTTTTT	CAISDLFNEKLFF
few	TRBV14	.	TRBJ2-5	TGTGCCAGCAGCCAGGAGGGGGCATTGGCGAAGACCCAGTACTTC	CASSQEGALAKTQYF
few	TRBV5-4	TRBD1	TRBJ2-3	TGTGCCAGCAGCGTCGGACAGGGGGCTGGCACAGATACGCAGTATTTT	CASSVGQGAGTDTQYF
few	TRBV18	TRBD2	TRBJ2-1	TGTGCCAGCTCATCCCCTAGGACTAGCCTTTACAATGAGCAGTTCTTC	CASSSPRTSLYNEQFF
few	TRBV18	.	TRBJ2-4	TGTGCCAGCTCACCCGGAGGGGGACTAGCCAAAAACATTCAGTACTTC	CASSPGGGLAKNIQYF
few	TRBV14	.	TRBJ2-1	TGTGCCAGCAGCCAAGAGGTTTGGCCTGAGCAGTTCTTC	CASSQEVWPEQFF
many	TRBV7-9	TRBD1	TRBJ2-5	TGTGCCAGCAGCTTAACAGGGGGCGAAAAGACCCAGTACTTC	CASSLTGGEKTQYF
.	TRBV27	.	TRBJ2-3	TGTGCCAGCAGTTTATTGGTGTCTCCGGGTACGCAGTATTTT	CASSLLVSPGTQYF
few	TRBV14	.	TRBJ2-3	TGTGCCAGCAGCCAAGATGTCAACACAGATACGCAGTATTTT	CASSQDVNTDTQYF
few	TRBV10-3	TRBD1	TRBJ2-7	TGTGCCATCAGTGAGTCGCCGGGACAGGGAACCTACGAGCAGTACTTC	CAISESPGQGTYEQYF
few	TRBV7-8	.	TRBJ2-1	TGTGCCAGCAGCTTACGGGCAGGGAGCTCCTACAATGAGCAGTTCTTC	CASSLRAGSSYNEQFF
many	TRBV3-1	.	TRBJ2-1	TGTGCCAGCAGCCGTGCCGGGACGCAGTTCTTC	CASSRAGTQFF
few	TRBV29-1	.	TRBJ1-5	TGCAGCGTCGCCCAAGGGGCCGGTCAGCCCCAGCATTTT	CSVAQGAGQPQHF